This T cell receptor beta chain stems from a study of T cells in Graves' hyperthyroidism and ophthalmopathy. The CDR3 regions of TCR beta were amplified from RNA transcripts. The TCR CDR3 first-round RT-PCR relied on the HTBI primer set. TCRdb ran MiXCR on the multiplex PCR reads and lists one entry per CDR3 protein. Here the sample spans hundreds of thousands of distinct CDR3 sequences, about a fifth being singletons. The V end lost 3 bases, the J end lost 5 bases, and 16 bases lay between the germline ends. Germline V gene sequence: CDR1 LGHNA, CDR2 YSLEER. The CDR3 totals 16 residues. The source material was blood. This TCR was recovered from a man aged 30 to 45 with Graves' ophthalmopathy. This sequence joins TRBV4-3 and TRBJ1-4; D is perhaps TRBD1 (6 bases). CDR3 in amino acids: CASSQGTGTFNEKLFF. The DNA for the CDR3 is TGCGCCAGCAGCCAGGGAACCGGGACATTCAATGAAAAACTGTTTTTT.